This T cell receptor beta chain stems from a study of cytomegalovirus exposure and HLA in healthy donors. With regard to this clone: Antigen specificity is unknown.

Study-wide points: Other equally common chains were less clonally expanded than HLA-associated TCR beta chains, a later analysis showed.

PCR was performed using 60 Vbeta and 13 Jbeta primers. Clones were sequenced by immunoSEQ multiplex PCR, and TCRdb holds only the in-frame ones, with some missing. The data contain about 270,000 clones, around 65% of them singletons. CDR1 MDHEN and CDR2 SYDVKM come from the germline V gene. The CDR3 length is 15 residues. V was clipped by 6 bases and J by 6 bases; unmatched bases: 8. This chain links TRBV28 with TRBJ2-1, with 10 nucleotides matching TRBD2. Sequencing was performed on PBMCs. The receptor comes from a female donor in good health and CMV-seronegative. The CDR3 coding sequence is TGTGCCAGCAGCCTAGCGGGAGAGGGTAGCAATGAGCAGTTCTTC. This gives the protein CASSLAGEGSNEQFF.